These 4 T cell receptor beta chains were sequenced from one sample in a study of tumor T cells in aggressive B-cell lymphoma. The table came from immunoSEQ multiplex PCR; TCRdb's copy has only in-frame clones and leaves some out. This sample carries around 6,000 clones, 70% to 90% of them seen once, and the ten largest clones take approximately 3.1%. Sequencing was performed on tumor tissue. The receptors stem from an adult with diffuse large B cell lymphoma. Some clones in this sample may be carry-over from other donors' samples.

The chain carries TRBV5-6 and TRBJ2-5, with TRBD1 matching over 8 bases. The CDR3 runs to 15 residues. Per germline, CDR1 SGHDT and CDR2 YYEEEE. The V and J ends lost 0 bases and 5 bases, in that order; junction bases with no gene match: 6. The DNA for the CDR3 is TGTGCCAGCAGCTTGGTTGCAGGGGGCAGGGAGACCCAGTACTTC. Amino acids: CASSLVAGGRETQYF.

The chain couples TRBV19 to TRBJ1-2; D unresolved. V was trimmed by 3 bases and J by 3 bases, leaving 5 bases between them. CDR1 LNHDA and CDR2 SQIVND come from the germline V gene (reference sequence). The CDR3 length is 12 residues. The CDR3: CASSIGDYGYTF. CDR3 sequence (DNA): TGTGCCAGTAGTATTGGAGACTATGGCTACACCTTC.

The chain uses TRBV5-8 and TRBJ1-5; D is undetermined. V was trimmed by 0 bases and J by 4 bases, leaving 11 bases between them. The length of the CDR3 is 15 residues. Germline CDR1 and CDR2: SGHTS and YDEGEE. The CDR3 region is CASSLGRAGNQPQHF. CDR3 bases: TGTGCCAGCAGCTTGGGTCGGGCGGGGAATCAGCCCCAGCATTTT.

This clone was counted a few times. V usage is TRBV12-2 and J usage is TRBJ1-4. TRBV12-2 represents a pseudogene. The CDR3 extends over 15 amino acids. This CDR3 reads CASRLVFKNPGKLFF. DNA for the CDR3: TGTGCAAGTCGCTTAGTATTCAAGAACCCCGGAAAACTGTTTTTT.